This TCR beta chain was documented in a study of blood T cell repertoires in COVID-19. Across the study: PBMCs, B-cell-depleted T cells, or T cells were the source of the cDNA or gDNA that made up the material.

In the authors' methods: Quantification of nucleated cells was approximated via reference gene primer amplification. TCRdb keeps only in-frame clones here, not all; method: immunoSEQ multiplex PCR. The D gene and trimming were derived from the DNA, and the V and J assignments and clone size from that table. The sample has fewer than 300,000 clones; approximately 90% are singletons. Looked up from germline, CDR1 is KGHSH and CDR2 is LQKENI. This CDR3 is built from 14 residues. After removal of 8 bases from V and 6 bases from J, the junction contained 9 bases not matched to a gene. Cohorts were determined from participant-reported clinical history.

Sequenced material: PBMCs or T cells enriched from blood (not recorded which). This chain connects TRBV18 to TRBJ1-1; 10 bases are shared with TRBD1. The clonotype was recovered from a woman aged 25 to 39 who had recovered from COVID-19. For the CDR3, the DNA is TGTGCCAGCCAAGATGGGACAGGGGAGTCTGAAGCTTTCTTT. Translating it yields CASQDGTGESEAFF.